This T cell receptor beta chain comes out of a study of T cell changes during pregnancy in multiple sclerosis. Profiling relied on immunoSEQ multiplex PCR, and the TCRdb table lists in-frame clones only, not all of them. The sample carries about 77,000 clones, 85% to 95% recorded once. Trimming cost V 6 bases and J 2 bases, with 15 bases left between them. Germline V gives CDR1 MNHNS, CDR2 SASEGT. CDR3 length: 15 amino acids. This chain connects TRBV6-1 to TRBJ2-3; TRBD1 might be the D (6 bases). The material was peripheral blood, obtained after pregnancy. The sequence came from a female donor in good health, enrolled as a control in a pregnancy study. The CDR3 reads CASRVQGGPTDTQYF. The CDR3 DNA is TGTGCCAGCAGGGTACAGGGCGGACCCACAGATACGCAGTATTTT.